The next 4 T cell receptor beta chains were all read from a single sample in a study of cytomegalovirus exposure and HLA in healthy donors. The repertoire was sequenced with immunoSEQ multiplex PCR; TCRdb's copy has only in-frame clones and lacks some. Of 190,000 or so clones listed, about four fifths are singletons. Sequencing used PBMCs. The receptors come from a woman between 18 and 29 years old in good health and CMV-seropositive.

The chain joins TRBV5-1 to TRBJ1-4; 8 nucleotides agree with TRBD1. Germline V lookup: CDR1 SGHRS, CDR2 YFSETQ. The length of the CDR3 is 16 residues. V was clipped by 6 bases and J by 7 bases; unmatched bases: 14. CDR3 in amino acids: CASTPHRGQGGEKLFF. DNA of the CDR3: TGCGCCAGCACCCCCCACCGTGGACAGGGTGGTGAAAAACTGTTTTTT.

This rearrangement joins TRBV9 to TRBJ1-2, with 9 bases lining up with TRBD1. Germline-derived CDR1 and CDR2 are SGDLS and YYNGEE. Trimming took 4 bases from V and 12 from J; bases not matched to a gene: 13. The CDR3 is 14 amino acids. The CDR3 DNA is TGTGCCAGCAGCACTACTCCGGGACAGGGAGCGGACACCTTC. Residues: CASSTTPGQGADTF.

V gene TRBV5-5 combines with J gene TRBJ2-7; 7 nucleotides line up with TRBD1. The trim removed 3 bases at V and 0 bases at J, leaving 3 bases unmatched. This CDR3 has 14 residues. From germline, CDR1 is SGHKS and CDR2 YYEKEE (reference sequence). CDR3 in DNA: TGTGCCAGCAGCTCCGGGACAGTCTCCTACGAGCAGTACTTC. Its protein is CASSSGTVSYEQYF. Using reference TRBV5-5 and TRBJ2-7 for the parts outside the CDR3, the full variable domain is DAGVTQSPTHLIKTRGQQVTLRCSPISGHKSVSWYQQVLGQGPQFIFQYYEKEERGRGNFPDRFSARQFPNYSSELNVNALLLGDSALYLCASSSGTVSYEQYFGPGTRLTVT.

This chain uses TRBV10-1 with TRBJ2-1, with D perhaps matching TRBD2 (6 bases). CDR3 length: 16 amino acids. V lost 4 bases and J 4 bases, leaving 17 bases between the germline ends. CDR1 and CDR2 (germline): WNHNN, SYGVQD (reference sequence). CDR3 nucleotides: TGCGCCAGCAGTGGGGACTCCGGGTCTAATTACAATGAGCAGTTCTTC. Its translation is CASSGDSGSNYNEQFF.